The following is a T cell receptor beta chain sequence with its context. Its antigen is unknown. Then a second PCR, running roughly 6 to 12 cycles, was carried out with a sample-barcoded 5' primer and a J-beta primer mix. A template-switch adaptor with 12 random nucleotides tagged each cDNA molecule. One entry per CDR3 protein results from TCRdb running MiXCR on the 5' RACE reads. The sample has 1.2 million to 1.5 million distinct CDR3 sequences; roughly 40% are singletons. The sample is drawn from a study of blood T cells in healthy people across ages. Whole-study results and caveats: Per million T cells, the diversity of TCR beta decreased roughly linearly as age advanced.

The sample was blood. This receptor was obtained from a young woman in good health.

This CDR3 reads CSARDRHGHYNEQFF. The DNA of the CDR3 is TGCAGTGCTAGAGATCGACACGGCCACTACAATGAGCAGTTCTTC. V and J are TRBV20-1 and TRBJ2-1, with D uncertain. Trimming stripped 0 bases from V and 3 bases from J, with 12 bases between. This CDR3 has 15 amino acids. Germline-derived CDR1 and CDR2 are DFQATT and SNEGSKA (reference sequence).